This TCR beta chain comes out of a study of breast tumors, draining lymph nodes, adjacent tissues. TCRdb processed the multiplex PCR reads anew with MiXCR; each CDR3 protein has one entry. The table shows 12,000 or so distinct CDR3 sequences, with approximately 46% occurring only once. J was trimmed by 7 bases and V by 4 bases; bases with no gene match: 3. In germline, CDR1 is MNHNS, CDR2 SASEGT. This CDR3 has 15 amino acids. This chain connects TRBV6-1 to TRBJ2-1; 14 bases are shared with TRBD2. Sequenced material: tumor-adjacent breast tissue. The receptor comes from a female donor with breast cancer. Some clones in this sample may be carry-over from other donors' samples. In nucleotides, the CDR3 is TGTGCCAGCAGTGCGACTAGCGGGAGGGTGAATGAGCAGTTCTTC. Translated: CASSATSGRVNEQFF.